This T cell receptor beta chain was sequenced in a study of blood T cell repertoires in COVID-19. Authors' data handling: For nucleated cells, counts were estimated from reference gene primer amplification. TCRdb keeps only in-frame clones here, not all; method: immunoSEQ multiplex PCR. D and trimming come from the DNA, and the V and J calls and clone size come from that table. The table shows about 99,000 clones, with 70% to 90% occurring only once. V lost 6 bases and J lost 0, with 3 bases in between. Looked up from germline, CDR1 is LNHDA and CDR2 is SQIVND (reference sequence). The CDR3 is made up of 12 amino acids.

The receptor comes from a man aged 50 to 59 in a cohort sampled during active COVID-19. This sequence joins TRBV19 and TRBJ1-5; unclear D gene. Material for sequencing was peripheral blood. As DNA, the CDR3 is TGTGCCAGTAGGTATAGCAATCAGCCCCAGCATTTT. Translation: CASRYSNQPQHF.